This T cell receptor (beta chain) was captured in a study of tumor and adjacent non-tumor tissue in lung cancer. In the study overall: Histology: about a dozen adenocarcinoma, a couple of squamous cell carcinoma, 1 small cell lung cancer. Study outcomes and limitations: Tumor TCR diversity, when higher, was linked to shorter survival.

The CDR3 runs 15 residues. Germline assignment: CDR1 SGHAT and CDR2 FQDESV (reference sequence). V dropped 10 bases and J dropped 1 base, with 16 bases sitting between them. Concerning this clonotype: What it binds is unknown.

TCRbeta libraries were built with three rounds of nested PCR, modified from ARM-PCR. Using its own MiXCR run on the multiplex PCR reads, TCRdb lists one record per CDR3 protein. This sample carries under 140,000 distinct CDR3 sequences, over 75% of them seen once, and the ten largest clones take 22%. RNA was extracted from bulk tissue without any cell sorting. This TCR came from a man between 65 and 80 years old with non-small cell lung cancer. V is TRBV11-1 and J is TRBJ2-2; TRBD1 or TRBD2 may be the D gene (6 bases each). The sequencing sample was made of lung tumor tissue. CDR3 nucleotide sequence: TGTGCCACCCGTATGCGGGGACAGAACACCGGGGAGCTGTTTTTT. Translation: CATRMRGQNTGELFF. The whole variable domain, remainder taken from reference TRBV11-1 and TRBJ2-2, is EAEVAQSPRYKITEKSQAVAFWCDPISGHATLYWYRQILGQGPELLVQFQDESVVDDSQLPKDRFSAERLKGVDSTLKIQPAELGDSAMYLCATRMRGQNTGELFFGEGSRLTVL.